These 30 T cell receptor beta chains originate from one sample sequenced in a study of Graves' ophthalmopathy and Graves' hyperthyroidism. For repertoire sequencing, the TCR beta CDR3 regions were amplified from RNA transcripts. The workflow started with a first-round RT-PCR run with HTBI primers and then moved on to a second-round multiplex PCR. TCRdb recomputed calls from the multiplex PCR reads with MiXCR, one row per CDR3 protein. This table holds roughly 610,000 distinct CDR3 sequences, about 20% found once. Source material: peripheral blood. The receptors shown here come from a woman aged 18-30 years with stable Graves' hyperthyroidism. Some clones in this sample may be carry-over from other donors' samples.

This clonotype was counted ten times or more. This chain connects TRBV13 to TRBJ2-7, with 7 bases identical to TRBD2. Trimming at V came to 5 bases and at J to 4 bases, leaving 14 bases not matched to a gene. Germline CDR1 and CDR2: PRHDT and FYEKMQ (reference sequence). This CDR3 is 16 amino acids long. In DNA, the CDR3 is TGTGCCAGCAGCCACTATGGGGGGGGAGGAAGATACGAGCAGTACTTC. This codes for CASSHYGGGGRYEQYF.

The table lists this clonotype with many counts. The chain employs TRBV15 and TRBJ2-6; no definite D call. The ends were cut back, 0 bases at V and 0 bases at J, with 12 bases in the middle. The CDR3 runs to 18 residues. Germline V gives CDR1 LNHNV, CDR2 YYDKDF (reference sequence). This chain's CDR3 is CATSRDTQALSGANVLTF. Written as DNA, the CDR3 is TGTGCCACCAGCAGAGATACGCAGGCCCTCTCTGGGGCCAACGTCCTGACTTTC.

This sequence joins TRBV20-1 and TRBJ2-5, with a weak D call TRBD1 (5 bases). The CDR3 contains 13 residues. V lost 1 base to trimming and J lost 2 bases, with 8 bases between them. The germline gives CDR1 DFQATT, CDR2 SNEGSKA (reference sequence). As DNA, the CDR3 is TGCAGTGCTAGAGGGGGCTGGCAAGAGACCCAGTACTTC. Its protein is CSARGGWQETQYF.

Ten or more counts support this clonotype. V and J are TRBV19 and TRBJ1-2; 8 bases line up with TRBD1. V lost 7 bases to trimming and J lost 5 bases; unmatched junction nucleotides: 12. The CDR3 is 15 residues long. Germline CDR1 is LNHDA and CDR2 is SQIVND (reference sequence). The CDR3: CASTQTGGTAYGYTF. The CDR3, as DNA: TGTGCCAGTACTCAAACAGGGGGGACAGCTTATGGCTACACCTTC. The entire variable domain, with the rest obtained from reference TRBV19 and TRBJ1-2, is as follows: DGGITQSPKYLFRKEGQNVTLSCEQNLNHDAMYWYRQDPGQGLRLIYYSQIVNDFQKGDIAEGYSVSREKKESFPLTVTSAQKNPTAFYLCASTQTGGTAYGYTFGSGTRLTVV.

V is TRBV27 and J is TRBJ2-5; TRBD1 might be the D (6 bases). Germline lookup yields CDR1 MNHEY and CDR2 SMNVEV (reference sequence). This CDR3 spans 14 amino acids. The V gene lost 3 bases and the J gene lost 5 bases, with 13 bases spanning the gap. The CDR3 DNA sequence: TGTGCCAGCAGTTTGAGCAGGGGATATGAGACCCAGTACTTC. It is translated as CASSLSRGYETQYF.

Ten or more counts support this clonotype. The chain joins TRBV12-3 or TRBV12-4 to TRBJ2-7, with D unclear. V was pared by 3 bases and J by 0 bases, with 9 bases between. The CDR3 totals 14 residues. The CDR3 coding sequence is TGTGCCAGCAGTTTTTTGCAGGACTCCTACGAGCAGTACTTC. Translation: CASSFLQDSYEQYF.

There are many counts of this clonotype. The rearrangement uses TRBV6-5 and TRBJ2-2; maybe TRBD1 (6 bases). The germline gives CDR1 MNHEY, CDR2 SVGAGI. V was cut by 5 bases and J by 4 bases, with 20 bases left in between. The CDR3 contains 17 residues. In DNA form, the CDR3 reads TGTGCCAGCAGTCGCCAGCCCCGGACAGCAGTCACCGGGGAGCTGTTTTTT. It yields the protein CASSRQPRTAVTGELFF.

V and J are TRBV12-3 or TRBV12-4 and TRBJ2-2, with 8 bases fitting TRBD2. V lost 7 bases and J lost 0; bases outside the gene matches: 7. The CDR3 runs 16 residues. The CDR3 bases are TGTGCCAGCACCCCGACTAGCGATCCGAACACCGGGGAGCTGTTTTTT. Residues: CASTPTSDPNTGELFF.

Comment on this clonotype: This may arise from a read error, as a much more abundant clone is one base away. This chain connects TRBV12-3 or TRBV12-4 to TRBJ1-2; D possibly corresponds to TRBD1 (5 bases). The CDR3 is 13 residues long. V lost 5 bases to trimming and J lost 4 bases, with 11 bases between them. The CDR3 here is CASSPRGGYGYTF. As DNA, the CDR3 is TGTGCCAGCAGTCCCCGGGGGGGCTATGGCTACACCTTC.

The sample holds many counts of this clonotype. This chain links TRBV6-2 or TRBV6-3 with TRBJ1-5, with 8 bases identical to TRBD1. The CDR3 sequence is 18 residues long. The trim removed 10 bases at V and 0 bases at J, leaving 17 bases unmatched. Germline V lookup: CDR1 MNHEY, CDR2 SVGEGT. CDR3 sequence: CATSSRTGIPLSNQPQHF. The CDR3 DNA sequence: TGTGCCACCTCTTCACGGACAGGGATCCCCCTTAGCAATCAGCCCCAGCATTTT.

The rearrangement uses TRBV25-1 and TRBJ1-3; D may be TRBD1 (5 bases). Germline CDR1 reads MGHDK; CDR2 reads SYGVNS. The CDR3 is 18 residues long. The V end was cut by 7 bases, the J end by 0 bases, with 22 bases between. CDR3 DNA: TGTGCCAGCACCTCTAATTCCGGGACCCACTTCTCTGGAAACACCATATATTTT. Protein: CASTSNSGTHFSGNTIYF. Together with reference TRBV25-1 and TRBJ1-3, the CDR3 gives the full variable domain: EADIYQTPRYLVIGTGKKITLECSQTMGHDKMYWYQQDPGMELHLIHYSYGVNSTEKGDLSSESTVSRIRTEHFPLTLESARPSHTSQYLCASTSNSGTHFSGNTIYFGEGSWLTVV.

This clonotype was counted at least ten times. V and J are TRBV6-5 and TRBJ2-7; 8 bases are shared with TRBD2. Germline-derived CDR1 and CDR2 are MNHEY and SVGAGI. The CDR3 is 16 amino acids. V shed 5 bases and J 2 bases; nucleotides not matched to a gene: 11. CDR3 loop: CASSSGRGGSPYEQYF. Here the CDR3 DNA reads TGTGCCAGCAGTAGCGGTCGGGGGGGTTCGCCCTACGAGCAGTACTTC.

This clonotype was counted ten times or more. Its ends do not fully match the called genes, so a read error is possible. The chain is built from TRBV7-9 and TRBJ1-6, with 9 bases fitting TRBD1. CDR3 length equals 14 residues. Germline lookup yields CDR1 SEHNR and CDR2 FQNEAQ (reference sequence). This CDR3 is CASTLGQGNSPLHF. CDR3 DNA sequence: TGTGCCAGCACCTTAGGACAGGGGAATTCACCCCTCCACTTT.

This clonotype was found once. The gene calls are TRBV6-1 and TRBJ1-2; 7 bases fit TRBD1. CDR1 is MNHNS and CDR2 is SASEGT in the germline V gene. V shed 9 bases and J 7 bases; nucleotides not matched to a gene: 8. The CDR3 length is 12 residues. The CDR3 is CASSRQGRGYTF. The CDR3 DNA reads as TGTGCCAGTTCGCGACAGGGACGTGGCTACACCTTC.

This clonotype was detected only once. Given a much more abundant clone one base away, this may be a read error. CDR3 loop: CASSFRKAGELFF. The CDR3 region has the DNA TGTGCCAGCAGCTTCCGGAAGGCCGGGGAGCTGTTTTTT. The V gene is TRBV7-2, the J gene TRBJ2-2, with D unclear. Trimming left V 3 bases short and J 6 bases short, with 8 bases between. The CDR3 consists of 13 residues. Germline V gene lookup returns CDR1 SGHTA and CDR2 FQGNSA.

V gene TRBV2 combines with J gene TRBJ2-5; TRBD2 matches 10 bases. This CDR3 is built from 16 residues. Losses at the gene ends were 0 bases for V and 5 bases for J; bases not matched to a gene: 6. The germline V gene encodes CDR1 SNHLY and CDR2 FYNNEI. CDR3 residues: CASSEAIAGGWETQYF. In nucleotides, the CDR3 is TGTGCCAGCAGTGAAGCGATAGCGGGGGGTTGGGAGACCCAGTACTTC.

This clonotype was detected a few times. The chain uses TRBV6-1 and TRBJ2-7, with 7 positions matching TRBD1. V shed 3 bases and J 2 bases; nucleotides not matched to a gene: 7. Germline V gene data show CDR1 as MNHNS and CDR2 as SASEGT. This CDR3 has 15 amino acids. CDR3 sequence reads: CASSDDDTGAYEQYF. The CDR3 DNA reads TGTGCCAGCAGTGATGACGATACAGGGGCCTACGAGCAGTACTTC.

This clonotype was recorded at least ten times. V usage is TRBV6-5 and J usage is TRBJ1-3; no reliable D call. V was cut by 0 bases and J by 0 bases, with 9 bases left in between. The germline V gene has CDR1 MNHEY and CDR2 SVGAGI. This CDR3 spans 16 amino acids. The CDR3 coding sequence is TGTGCCAGCAGTTACTCGAGGGTGTTCTCTGGAAACACCATATATTTT. Its translation: CASSYSRVFSGNTIYF.

The rearrangement joins TRBV9 to TRBJ1-5; 7 nucleotides agree with TRBD1. The ends lost 0 bases at V and 3 bases at J; junction bases unmatched: 3. The length of the CDR3 is 15 residues. In germline, CDR1 is SGDLS, CDR2 YYNGEE. In DNA form, the CDR3 reads TGTGCCAGCAGCGTAGGTGGACAGGCCAATCAGCCCCAGCATTTT. It translates to CASSVGGQANQPQHF.

This clonotype was seen more than once but under ten times. The chain is built from TRBV12-3 or TRBV12-4 and TRBJ2-5, with D perhaps matching TRBD1 or TRBD2 (6 bases each). The CDR3 has 16 residues. Trimming removed 3 bases at V and 4 bases at J, with 18 bases between. The CDR3: CASSFGIPGGGETQYF. In DNA, the CDR3 is TGTGCCAGCAGTTTTGGTATCCCAGGAGGGGGAGAGACCCAGTACTTC.

This clonotype has a handful of counts. The chain uses TRBV12-3 or TRBV12-4 and TRBJ1-2; 7 nucleotides line up with TRBD1. This CDR3 comprises 13 residues. The V and J ends lost 6 bases and 7 bases, in that order; junction bases with no gene match: 8. CDR3 region: CASRPTGVGGYTF. Here the CDR3 DNA reads TGTGCCAGCAGACCTACAGGGGTAGGTGGCTACACCTTC.

This clonotype was picked up many times. The V call is TRBV5-1, the J call TRBJ1-2, with D maybe TRBD1 (6 bases). The germline CDR1 and CDR2 sequences are SGHRS and YFSETQ. The germline V and J ends were trimmed by 4 bases and 7 bases, with 11 bases remaining between them. CDR3 size: 12 residues. CDR3: CASSEGVGGYTF. The CDR3 DNA sequence: TGCGCCAGCAGCGAGGGGGTTGGTGGCTACACCTTC.

The sample holds a few counts of this clonotype. The chain has TRBV3-1 and TRBJ1-1; D is unresolved. The germline V gene encodes CDR1 LGHDT and CDR2 YNNKEL (reference sequence). This CDR3 has 13 amino acids. V shed 6 bases and J shed 6 bases, with 14 bases lying between them. CDR3 nucleotide sequence: TGTGCCAGCAGTTATGGTGGCGGTCCTGAAGCTTTCTTT. Amino acid sequence: CASSYGGGPEAFF.

This clonotype showed up many times. The V call is TRBV7-9, the J call TRBJ1-1; a weak D match, TRBD1 (5 bases). CDR1 and CDR2 from the germline V gene are SEHNR and FQNEAQ (reference sequence). V dropped 1 base and J dropped 4 bases, with 7 bases sitting between them. The CDR3 has 13 residues. The CDR3 bases are TGTGCCAGCAGCTTAGGGGGACCCACTGAAGCTTTCTTT. It translates to CASSLGGPTEAFF.

The rearrangement links TRBV10-3 to TRBJ1-2; 8 nucleotides line up with TRBD1. Germline CDR1 and CDR2: ENHRY and SYGVKD. CDR3 length equals 15 residues. Trimming removed 8 bases from V and 2 bases from J; junction bases left unmatched: 10. CDR3 sequence: CAIRDPGQANYGYTF. In nucleotides, the CDR3 is TGTGCCATCCGAGACCCGGGACAGGCCAACTATGGCTACACCTTC.

V is TRBV20-1 and J is TRBJ2-5; D assignment may be TRBD1 or TRBD2 (5 bases each). The CDR3 extends over 12 amino acids. Trimming shortened V by 4 bases and J by 5 bases, and 11 bases separated the two germline ends. Germline values: CDR1 DFQATT, CDR2 SNEGSKA (reference sequence). CDR3 loop: CSATGTFETQYF. For the CDR3, the DNA is TGCAGTGCTACCGGGACGTTCGAGACCCAGTACTTC.

As DNA, the CDR3 is TGTGCCAGCAGCTTGTCGGAGTTGGACACCGGGGAGCTGTTTTTT. It codes for CASSLSELDTGELFF. The rearrangement uses TRBV5-6 and TRBJ2-2; D ambiguous. Trimming shortened V by 1 base and J by 3 bases, and 10 bases separated the two germline ends. Germline V lookup: CDR1 SGHDT, CDR2 YYEEEE. The CDR3 is 15 amino acids. Drawing the rest from reference TRBV5-6 and TRBJ2-2, the complete variable domain is DAGVTQSPTHLIKTRGQQVTLRCSPKSGHDTVSWYQQALGQGPQFIFQYYEEEERQRGNFPDRFSGHQFPNYSSELNVNALLLGDSALYLCASSLSELDTGELFFGEGSRLTVL.

This clonotype was detected only a few times. At one end, the junction sequence differs from germline, possibly due to a read error. The chain recombines TRBV7-2 with TRBJ2-7, with 12 nucleotides matching TRBD2. This CDR3 has 14 amino acids. CDR1 is SGHTA and CDR2 is FQGNSA in the germline V gene. The CDR3: CASRASGGAYEQDF. The CDR3 DNA sequence: TGTGCCAGCAGAGCTAGCGGGGGGGCCTACGAGCAGGACTTC.

This chain connects TRBV5-1 to TRBJ1-5; the D gene is possibly TRBD1 (6 bases). This CDR3 comprises 15 residues. Germline assignment: CDR1 SGHRS and CDR2 YFSETQ. Deletions cut 0 bases from V and 7 bases from J, with 14 bases between. The CDR3 sequence: CASSLGGTGKQPQHF. Here the CDR3 DNA reads TGCGCCAGCAGCTTGGGGGGAACAGGGAAGCAGCCCCAGCATTTT.

Notes on this clonotype: At one end, the junction sequence differs from germline, possibly due to a read error. V gene TRBV6-2 or TRBV6-3 combines with J gene TRBJ2-6; no clear D. The CDR3 spans 14 residues. The germline V gene encodes CDR1 MNHEY and CDR2 SVGEGT. The CDR3, as DNA: TGTGCCAGCATCCGGAGTTCTGGGTCCAACGTTCTGACTTTC. Encoded protein: CASIRSSGSNVLTF.